These 30 T cell receptor beta chains were sequenced from one sample in a study of memory CD8 T cells in hepatitis C reinfection. Time point here: peak reinfection, 3 to 8 weeks after reinfection detection. TCR sequencing was done directly ex vivo on sorted cells, without expansion in vitro. Sequencing used immunoSEQ multiplex PCR; TCRdb keeps in-frame clones, though not all of them. Counted here are 44,000 or so clones, approximately 90% occurring once; the ten biggest clones make up 0.95% to 1.5%. The sample consisted of naive CD8+ T cells sorted from blood. The receptors were sampled from a man between 18 and 29 years old with hepatitis C virus infection.

The chain employs TRBV12-5 and TRBJ2-3; D possibly corresponds to TRBD2 (6 bases). Deletions cut 7 bases from V and 2 bases from J, with 16 bases between. In germline, CDR1 is LGHNT, CDR2 FRNRAP. The CDR3 loop spans 15 amino acids. This chain's CDR3 is CASALGGTATDTQYF. CDR3 sequence (DNA): TGTGCTAGTGCACTCGGAGGGACCGCCACAGATACGCAGTATTTT.

V is TRBV11-2 and J is TRBJ2-5; 8 bases match TRBD1. The J call is in doubt because the DNA end fits TRBJ2-7 better. Germline-derived CDR1 and CDR2 are SGHAT and FQNNGV. The CDR3 consists of 14 residues. CDR3 nucleotide sequence: TGTGCCAGCAGCTTTGCCAGGGGGCATTACGAGCAGTACTTC. Translating it yields CASSFARGHYEQYF.

V usage is TRBV14 and J usage is TRBJ2-5, with TRBD1 matching 8 bases. The J call may not be correct, given that the DNA end is closer to TRBJ2-7. This CDR3 has 15 amino acids. CDR1 is SGHDN, CDR2 FVKESK, per germline. The CDR3 here is CASSHSTGGGYEQYF. CDR3 coding DNA: TGTGCCAGCAGCCATTCTACAGGGGGTGGCTACGAGCAGTACTTC.

This chain links TRBV19 with TRBJ1-2; the match to TRBD1 covers 7 bases. Trimming took 5 bases from V and 2 from J; bases not matched to a gene: 8. The CDR3 covers 15 residues. Germline CDR1 LNHDA, CDR2 SQIVND (reference sequence). The CDR3 nucleotides read TGTGCCAGTAGTTCCCTGGACAGGACCAACTATGGCTACACCTTC. Translated, it gives CASSSLDRTNYGYTF. Complete variable domain (other parts from reference TRBV19 and TRBJ1-2): DGGITQSPKYLFRKEGQNVTLSCEQNLNHDAMYWYRQDPGQGLRLIYYSQIVNDFQKGDIAEGYSVSREKKESFPLTVTSAQKNPTAFYLCASSSLDRTNYGYTFGSGTRLTVV.

The table lists this clone with a count of one. The gene calls are TRBV6-1 and TRBJ2-7, with D possibly matching TRBD1 (8 bases). This CDR3 region has 14 residues. The ends were cut back, 1 base at V and 5 bases at J, with 12 bases in the middle. Looked up from germline, CDR1 is MNHNS and CDR2 is SASEGT. The CDR3 DNA sequence: TGTGCCAGCAGTGAAGTACAGGGGGGGGACGAGCAGTACGTC. This translates into CASSEVQGGDEQYV.

Judged by abundance, this clone is medium-sized. The chain has TRBV28 and TRBJ2-7; the D gene is possibly TRBD1 (5 bases). Germline CDR1 is MDHEN and CDR2 is SYDVKM. Deletions cut 4 bases from V and 4 bases from J, with 14 bases between. The CDR3 is 14 residues long. CDR3 DNA sequence: TGTGCCAGCAGTTCGACAGCTACAATTTACGAGCAGTACTTC. Amino acids: CASSSTATIYEQYF.

The genes are TRBV27 and TRBJ2-3; D uncertain. CDR3 length: 14 residues. V gave up 5 bases and J gave up 3 bases, with 12 bases separating them. Per the germline V gene, CDR1 is MNHEY and CDR2 is SMNVEV (reference sequence). The CDR3 DNA sequence: TGTGCCAGCAGTCCCGGATCTAGGACAGATACGCAGTATTTT. Translated, it gives CASSPGSRTDTQYF.

V and J are TRBV6-6 and TRBJ2-1; tentatively, D is TRBD2 (5 bases). This CDR3 spans 13 amino acids. CDR1 and CDR2 (germline): MNHNY, SVGAGI (reference sequence). Deletions cut 6 bases from V and 7 bases from J, with 13 bases between. The CDR3 is CASSNSPGNEQFF. For the CDR3, the DNA is TGTGCCAGCAGCAATAGCCCGGGGAATGAGCAGTTCTTC.

This chain links TRBV5-1 with TRBJ1-1; TRBD1 agrees at 8 bases. The V segment lost 4 bases and the J segment 1 base; nucleotides outside the gene matches: 3. Germline CDR1 is SGHRS and CDR2 is YFSETQ. This CDR3 has 14 amino acids. The CDR3 sequence is CASSTGGANTEAFF. The CDR3 DNA follows: TGCGCCAGCAGCACAGGGGGGGCGAACACTGAAGCTTTCTTT.

The V call is TRBV21-1, the J call TRBJ2-6; TRBD2, as called in the table, went unchecked against the DNA. TRBV21-1 is noted as a pseudogene. The CDR3 is made up of 18 amino acids. Written as DNA, the CDR3 is TGTGCCACCCGGAGACTAGCGGGAGGGCTCCAGGGGGCCAACGTCCTGACTTTC. Amino acid sequence: CATRRLAGGLQGANVLTF.

The chain joins TRBV4-1 to TRBJ2-3; possibly TRBD2 for D (7 bases). The CDR3 is made up of 16 amino acids. Between the trimmed V and J ends, which lost 0 bases and 1 base, there was a span of 11 bases. Germline V lookup: CDR1 MGHRA, CDR2 YSYEKL. The chain's CDR3 is CASSQEGGLGTDTQYF. The DNA of the CDR3 is TGCGCCAGCAGCCAAGAGGGGGGGCTAGGCACAGATACGCAGTATTTT.

This rearrangement joins TRBV6-4 to TRBJ1-4, with TRBD1 as a possible D gene (5 bases). V was clipped by 5 bases and J by 0 bases, with 16 bases between them. The CDR3 has 17 residues. Germline V CDR1 and CDR2: MRHNA, SNTAGT. The CDR3 DNA follows: TGTGCCAGCAGTCCCCGGCGGGACCGTGCAACTAATGAAAAACTGTTTTTT. Translating it yields CASSPRRDRATNEKLFF.

The rearrangement uses TRBV4-1 and TRBJ2-5; the match to TRBD1 covers 9 bases. The end of the DNA is better explained by TRBJ2-7, so the J call may be wrong. Per the germline V gene, CDR1 is MGHRA and CDR2 is YSYEKL. The CDR3 is made up of 15 amino acids. CDR3 DNA: TGCGCCAGCAGCCAAGTCGGGGGACAGGGTTACGAGCAGTACTTC. Encoded protein: CASSQVGGQGYEQYF.

This sequence joins TRBV28 and TRBJ1-1, with D uncertain. V was cut by 2 bases and J by 1 base, with 17 bases left in between. The CDR3 extends over 17 amino acids. Looked up from germline, CDR1 is MDHEN and CDR2 is SYDVKM. The CDR3 here is CASSLLVPGRANTEAFF. In nucleotides, the CDR3 is TGTGCCAGCAGTTTACTAGTGCCGGGAAGGGCGAACACTGAAGCTTTCTTT.

V gene TRBV19 combines with J gene TRBJ1-5, with TRBD1 matching over 10 bases. CDR1 and CDR2 (germline): LNHDA, SQIVND (reference sequence). The CDR3 sequence is 15 residues long. V gave up 6 bases and J gave up 5 bases; unmatched junction bases: 7. CDR3 DNA: TGTGCCAGTAGATTTGACAGGGGGCCACATCAGCCCCAGCATTTT. Its translation is CASRFDRGPHQPQHF. The entire variable domain, with the rest obtained from reference TRBV19 and TRBJ1-5, is as follows: DGGITQSPKYLFRKEGQNVTLSCEQNLNHDAMYWYRQDPGQGLRLIYYSQIVNDFQKGDIAEGYSVSREKKESFPLTVTSAQKNPTAFYLCASRFDRGPHQPQHFGDGTRLSIL.

The chain carries TRBV13 and TRBJ2-7; 9 nucleotides line up with TRBD1. J lost 6 bases, V lost 5 bases, and 5 bases had no gene match. The CDR3 loop spans 13 amino acids. Germline values: CDR1 PRHDT, CDR2 FYEKMQ (reference sequence). The CDR3 protein is CASSQTGGSEQYV. The CDR3 region has the DNA TGTGCCAGCAGCCAGACAGGGGGTAGCGAGCAGTACGTC.

The J gene is TRBJ2-7, the V gene TRBV29-1; tentatively, D is TRBD1 (6 bases). V was trimmed by 7 bases and J by 3 bases, leaving 10 bases between them. The length of the CDR3 is 11 residues. Germline CDR1 and CDR2: SQVTM and ANQGSEA. The CDR3 coding sequence is TGCAGCGGGACGGACAGCTACGAGCAGTACTTC. It encodes CSGTDSYEQYF.

This clone was found once. The CDR3 DNA reads as TGTGCCAGCAGCCCACGAGGGTACAATGAGCAGTTCTTC. As protein: CASSPRGYNEQFF. The chain carries TRBV7-3 and TRBJ2-1, with D possibly matching TRBD2 (5 bases). This CDR3 is 13 amino acids long. From germline, CDR1 is SGHTA and CDR2 FQGTGA. Trimming took 5 bases from V and 4 from J, leaving 9 bases between them.

The chain has TRBV7-9 and TRBJ2-2, with 7 bases fitting TRBD2. In germline, CDR1 is SEHNR, CDR2 FQNEAQ (reference sequence). The ends lost 3 bases at V and 5 bases at J; junction bases unmatched: 0. This CDR3 is built from 13 residues. The CDR3: CASSLRETGELFF. Written as DNA, the CDR3 is TGTGCCAGCAGCTTGCGGGAGACCGGGGAGCTGTTTTTT.

The genes are TRBV2 and TRBJ2-7, with TRBD1 identical over 7 bases. With V trimmed by 5 bases and J by 3 bases, 4 bases remained unmatched. The CDR3 is 13 residues long. Germline loops: CDR1 SNHLY, CDR2 FYNNEI. Here the CDR3 reads CASSTGEHYEQYV. The CDR3 coding sequence is TGTGCCAGCAGTACAGGGGAGCACTACGAGCAGTACGTC.

This chain uses TRBV9 with TRBJ2-3; 8 bases align to TRBD2. V shed 7 bases and J 3 bases; nucleotides not matched to a gene: 4. Looked up from germline, CDR1 is SGDLS and CDR2 is YYNGEE. The length of the CDR3 is 13 residues. The DNA for the CDR3 is TGTGCCAGCGCCAGCGGGGGAACAGATACGCAGTATTTT. Its translation is CASASGGTDTQYF.

The chain joins TRBV4-1 to TRBJ2-2; D is undetermined. CDR3 length: 14 residues. Germline CDR1 MGHRA, CDR2 YSYEKL. Trimming left V 1 base short and J 1 base short, with 4 bases between. CDR3 DNA sequence: TGCGCCAGCAGCCAAGCACAGAACACCGGGGAGCTGTTTTTT. Protein: CASSQAQNTGELFF.

The V gene is TRBV10-1, the J gene TRBJ2-7; D is unclear. Trimming shortened V by 3 bases and J by 2 bases, and 14 bases separated the two germline ends. Germline V gives CDR1 WNHNN, CDR2 SYGVQD (reference sequence). This CDR3 is 15 amino acids long. This CDR3 is CASSESSEKPYEQYF. CDR3 nucleotides: TGCGCCAGCAGTGAATCGAGCGAAAAACCCTACGAGCAGTACTTC.

V usage is TRBV4-1 and J usage is TRBJ2-3; 13 bases are a match to TRBD2. Trimming at V came to 2 bases and at J to 0 bases, leaving 2 bases not matched to a gene. Per the germline V gene, CDR1 is MGHRA and CDR2 is YSYEKL. This CDR3 is 17 amino acids long. The CDR3 coding sequence is TGCGCCAGCAGCCAAACTAGCGGGAGGGCTAGCACAGATACGCAGTATTTT. Protein: CASSQTSGRASTDTQYF.

The chain is built from TRBV27 and TRBJ1-2, with TRBD1 identical over 10 bases. The CDR3 loop spans 15 amino acids. CDR1 MNHEY and CDR2 SMNVEV come from the germline V gene (reference sequence). The V gene end was trimmed by 0 bases and the J gene end by 8 bases; junction bases not matched to a gene: 6. CDR3 in amino acids: CASSLSRDRGEGYTF. The CDR3 region has the DNA TGTGCCAGCAGTTTATCCCGGGACAGGGGTGAAGGCTACACCTTC.

The rearrangement joins TRBV7-9 to TRBJ2-7; 9 bases line up with TRBD1. Germline lookup yields CDR1 SEHNR and CDR2 FQNEAQ (reference sequence). The CDR3 totals 17 residues. V shed 2 bases and J 2 bases; nucleotides not matched to a gene: 10. The CDR3 sequence: CASSLLGSGTGPYEQYF. CDR3 nucleotide sequence: TGTGCCAGCAGCTTATTAGGGTCCGGGACAGGGCCCTACGAGCAGTACTTC.

The chain is built from TRBV6-5 and TRBJ2-7, with 11 bases that match TRBD2. V lost 6 bases, J lost 1 base, and 5 bases stayed unmatched. The germline V gene has CDR1 MNHEY and CDR2 SVGAGI. The CDR3 length is 15 residues. The CDR3 region is CASREGLAVSYEQYF. Here the CDR3 DNA reads TGTGCCAGCAGGGAGGGACTAGCGGTTTCCTACGAGCAGTACTTC.

This rearrangement joins TRBV7-9 to TRBJ1-6; 7 bases agree with TRBD1. This CDR3 contains 15 residues. CDR1 SEHNR and CDR2 FQNEAQ come from the germline V gene (reference sequence). V was pared by 6 bases and J by 5 bases, with 7 bases of the junction left unmatched. CDR3 residues: CASRPGTEDNSPLHF. The DNA for the CDR3 is TGTGCCAGCAGACCAGGGACAGAGGATAATTCACCCCTCCACTTT.

V usage is TRBV7-6 and J usage is TRBJ1-5; the D gene is possibly TRBD1 (6 bases). V was trimmed by 1 base and J by 7 bases, leaving 11 bases between them. Germline assignment: CDR1 SGHVS and CDR2 FNYEAQ. This CDR3 is built from 14 residues. CDR3 coding DNA: TGTGCCAGCAGCTTAGGGGGCAGGGGCCAGCCCCAGCATTTT. It encodes CASSLGGRGQPQHF.

The V gene is TRBV2, the J gene TRBJ2-2; D is unresolved. The CDR3 has 13 amino acids. The germline CDR1 and CDR2 sequences are SNHLY and FYNNEI. Trimming took 5 bases from V and 0 from J, leaving 4 bases between them. Here the CDR3 DNA reads TGTGCCAGCAGTTCAACGAACACCGGGGAGCTGTTTTTT. It encodes CASSSTNTGELFF. Full variable domain (missing parts from reference TRBV2 and TRBJ2-2): EPEVTQTPSHQVTQMGQEVILRCVPISNHLYFYWYRQILGQKVEFLVSFYNNEISEKSEIFDDQFSVERPDGSNFTLKIRSTKLEDSAMYFCASSSTNTGELFFGEGSRLTVL.